The clone carrying this TCR beta chain came up once. This entry is derived from a study of cytomegalovirus exposure and HLA in healthy donors. Sequencing was performed with immunoSEQ multiplex PCR; in TCRdb, only in-frame clones are kept and a portion is missing. The profile shows 100,000 to 150,000 clones, around nine tenths of them singletons. CDR1 and CDR2 (germline): SGHKS, YYEKEE (reference sequence). Trimming took 5 bases from V and 5 from J; bases not matched to a gene: 3. This CDR3 is built from 13 residues. The TCR was taken from a young woman in good health and CMV-seronegative. The rearrangement links TRBV5-5 to TRBJ1-4; 7 bases line up with TRBD1. The sample taken for sequencing was PBMCs. The DNA of the CDR3 is TGTGCCAGCAGAGAGACAGGGAATGAAAAACTGTTTTTT. Its protein product is CASRETGNEKLFF.